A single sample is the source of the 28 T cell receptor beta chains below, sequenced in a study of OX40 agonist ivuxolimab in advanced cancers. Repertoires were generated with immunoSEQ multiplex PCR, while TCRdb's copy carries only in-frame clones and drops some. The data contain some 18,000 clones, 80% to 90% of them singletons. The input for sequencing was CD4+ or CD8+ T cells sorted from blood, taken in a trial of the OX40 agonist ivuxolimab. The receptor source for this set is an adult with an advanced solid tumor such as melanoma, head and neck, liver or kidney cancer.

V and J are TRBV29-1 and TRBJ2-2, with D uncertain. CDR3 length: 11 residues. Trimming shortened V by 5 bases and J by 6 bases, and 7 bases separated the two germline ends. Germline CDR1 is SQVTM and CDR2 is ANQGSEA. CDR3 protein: CSVFGSGELFF. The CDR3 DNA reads TGCAGCGTTTTTGGTTCCGGGGAGCTGTTTTTT.

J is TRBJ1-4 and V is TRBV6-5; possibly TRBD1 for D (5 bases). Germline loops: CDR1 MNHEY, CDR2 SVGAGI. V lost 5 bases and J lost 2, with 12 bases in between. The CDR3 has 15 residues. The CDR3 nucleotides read TGTGCCAGCAGTGCCGGCGGGGGGACTAATGAAAAACTGTTTTTT. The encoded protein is CASSAGGGTNEKLFF.

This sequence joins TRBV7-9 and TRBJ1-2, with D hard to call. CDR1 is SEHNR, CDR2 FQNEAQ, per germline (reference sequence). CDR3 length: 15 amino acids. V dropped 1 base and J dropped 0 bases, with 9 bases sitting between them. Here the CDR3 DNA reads TGTGCCAGCAGCTTAGACAAGGGAACTAACTATGGCTACACCTTC. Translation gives CASSLDKGTNYGYTF.

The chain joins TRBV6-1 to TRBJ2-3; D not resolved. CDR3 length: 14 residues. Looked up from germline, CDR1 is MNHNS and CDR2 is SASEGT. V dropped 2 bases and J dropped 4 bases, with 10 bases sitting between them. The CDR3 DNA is TGTGCCAGCAGTGAACGAGCTTCCGCAGATACGCAGTATTTT. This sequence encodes CASSERASADTQYF.

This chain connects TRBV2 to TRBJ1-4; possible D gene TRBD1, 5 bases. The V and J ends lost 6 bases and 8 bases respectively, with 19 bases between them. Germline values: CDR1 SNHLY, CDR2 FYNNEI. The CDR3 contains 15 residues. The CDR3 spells CASSPRDGREEKLFF. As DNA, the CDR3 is TGTGCCAGCAGCCCCCGGGACGGTCGGGAGGAAAAACTGTTTTTT.

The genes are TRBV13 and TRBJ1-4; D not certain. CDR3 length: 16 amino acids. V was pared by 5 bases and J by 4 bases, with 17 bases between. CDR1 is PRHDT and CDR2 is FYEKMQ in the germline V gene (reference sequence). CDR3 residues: CASSRGEGRGNEKLFF. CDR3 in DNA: TGTGCCAGCAGCCGCGGCGAAGGACGGGGTAATGAAAAACTGTTTTTT.

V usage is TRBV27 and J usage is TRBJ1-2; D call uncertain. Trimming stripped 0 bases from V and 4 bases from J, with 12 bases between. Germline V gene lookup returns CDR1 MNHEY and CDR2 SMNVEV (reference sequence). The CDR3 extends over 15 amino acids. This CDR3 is CASSLSSGLGYGYTF. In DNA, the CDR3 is TGTGCCAGCAGTTTATCGTCGGGTCTTGGCTATGGCTACACCTTC.

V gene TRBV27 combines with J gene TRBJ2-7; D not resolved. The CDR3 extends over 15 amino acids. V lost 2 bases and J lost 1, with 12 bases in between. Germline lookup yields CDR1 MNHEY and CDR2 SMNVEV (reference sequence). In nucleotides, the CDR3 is TGTGCCAGCAGTTTAAAACGGGCGCGATCCTACGAGCAGTACTTC. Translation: CASSLKRARSYEQYF.

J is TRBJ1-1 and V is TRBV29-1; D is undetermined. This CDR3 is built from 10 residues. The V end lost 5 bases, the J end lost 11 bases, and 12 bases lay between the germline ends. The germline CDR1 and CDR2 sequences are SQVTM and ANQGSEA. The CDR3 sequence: CSVRLGNAFF. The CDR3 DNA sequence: TGCAGCGTTCGACTGGGGAATGCTTTCTTT.

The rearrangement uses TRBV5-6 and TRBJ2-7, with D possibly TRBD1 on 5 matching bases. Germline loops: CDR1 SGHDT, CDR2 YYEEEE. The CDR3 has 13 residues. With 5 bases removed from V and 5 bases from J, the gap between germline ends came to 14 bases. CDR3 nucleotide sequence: TGTGCCAGCAGTCTGATGGGGCCGGACGAGCAGTACTTC. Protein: CASSLMGPDEQYF. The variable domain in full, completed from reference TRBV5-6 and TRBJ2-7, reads DAGVTQSPTHLIKTRGQQVTLRCSPKSGHDTVSWYQQALGQGPQFIFQYYEEEERQRGNFPDRFSGHQFPNYSSELNVNALLLGDSALYLCASSLMGPDEQYFGPGTRLTVT.

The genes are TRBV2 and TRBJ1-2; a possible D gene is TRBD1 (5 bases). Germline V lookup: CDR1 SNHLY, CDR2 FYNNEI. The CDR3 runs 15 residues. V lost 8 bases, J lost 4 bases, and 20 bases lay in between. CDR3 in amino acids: CASLESGPGTYGYTF. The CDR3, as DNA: TGTGCCAGCCTCGAAAGCGGGCCGGGGACCTATGGCTACACCTTC.

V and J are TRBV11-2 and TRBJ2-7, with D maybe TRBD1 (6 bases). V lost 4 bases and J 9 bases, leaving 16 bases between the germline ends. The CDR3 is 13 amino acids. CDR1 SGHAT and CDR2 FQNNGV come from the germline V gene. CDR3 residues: CASSSNSETGQYF. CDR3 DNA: TGTGCCAGCAGCTCCAATAGCGAGACAGGGCAGTACTTC.

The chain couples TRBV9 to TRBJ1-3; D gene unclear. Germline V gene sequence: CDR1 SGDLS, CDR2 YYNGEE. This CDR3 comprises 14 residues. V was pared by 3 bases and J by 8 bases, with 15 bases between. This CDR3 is CASSAGHGWDTIYF. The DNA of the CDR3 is TGTGCCAGCAGCGCCGGCCACGGGTGGGACACCATATATTTT.

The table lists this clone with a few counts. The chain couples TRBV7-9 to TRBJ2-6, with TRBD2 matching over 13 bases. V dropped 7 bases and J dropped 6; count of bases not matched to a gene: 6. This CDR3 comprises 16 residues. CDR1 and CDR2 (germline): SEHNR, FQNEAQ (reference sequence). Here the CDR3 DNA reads TGTGCCAGCACCTTGACTAGCGGGGGGATGGCCAACGTCCTGACTTTC. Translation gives CASTLTSGGMANVLTF.

DNA for the CDR3: TGTGCCAGCAGTTTCGGAGGGCCCCATGGCTACACCTTC. Its translation is CASSFGGPHGYTF. The J gene is TRBJ1-2, the V gene TRBV27; D uncertain. The V end was cut by 3 bases, the J end by 6 bases, with 11 bases between. Germline V gene lookup returns CDR1 MNHEY and CDR2 SMNVEV (reference sequence). This CDR3 comprises 13 residues.

The CDR3 bases are TGCGCCAGCAGCTTAGGACTAGTCGGAGAGACCCAGTACTTC. It specifies CASSLGLVGETQYF. This chain connects TRBV5-1 to TRBJ2-5; 7 nucleotides align to TRBD2. CDR3 size: 14 residues. Per the germline V gene, CDR1 is SGHRS and CDR2 is YFSETQ. V shed 2 bases and J 4 bases; nucleotides not matched to a gene: 5.

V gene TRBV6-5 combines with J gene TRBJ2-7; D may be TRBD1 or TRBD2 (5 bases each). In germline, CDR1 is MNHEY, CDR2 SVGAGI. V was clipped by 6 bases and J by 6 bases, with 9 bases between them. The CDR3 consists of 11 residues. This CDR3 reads CASSLGTEQYF. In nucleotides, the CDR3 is TGTGCCAGCAGCCTCGGGACCGAGCAGTACTTC.

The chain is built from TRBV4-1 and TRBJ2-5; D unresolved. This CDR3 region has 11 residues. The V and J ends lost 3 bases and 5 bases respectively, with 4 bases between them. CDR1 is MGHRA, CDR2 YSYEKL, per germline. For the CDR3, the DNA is TGCGCCAGCAGCCACCTCGAGACCCAGTACTTC. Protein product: CASSHLETQYF.

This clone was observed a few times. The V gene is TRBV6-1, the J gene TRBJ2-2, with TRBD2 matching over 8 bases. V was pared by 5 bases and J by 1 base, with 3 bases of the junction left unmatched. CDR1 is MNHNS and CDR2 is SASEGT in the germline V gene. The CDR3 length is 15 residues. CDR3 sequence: CASSMLAGNTGELFF. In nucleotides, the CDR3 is TGTGCCAGCAGTATGCTAGCGGGGAACACCGGGGAGCTGTTTTTT.

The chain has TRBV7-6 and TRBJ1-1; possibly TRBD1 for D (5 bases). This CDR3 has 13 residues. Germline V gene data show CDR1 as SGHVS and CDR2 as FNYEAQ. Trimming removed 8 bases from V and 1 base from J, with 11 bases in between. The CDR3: CASSSTGNTEAFF. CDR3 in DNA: TGTGCCAGCTCCTCTACAGGGAACACTGAAGCTTTCTTT.

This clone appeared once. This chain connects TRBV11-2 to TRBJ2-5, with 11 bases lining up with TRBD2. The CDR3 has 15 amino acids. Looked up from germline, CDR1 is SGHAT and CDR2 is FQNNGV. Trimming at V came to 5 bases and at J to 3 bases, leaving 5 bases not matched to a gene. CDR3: CASSPGTSGKETQYF. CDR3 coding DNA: TGTGCCAGCAGCCCAGGGACTAGCGGAAAAGAGACCCAGTACTTC.

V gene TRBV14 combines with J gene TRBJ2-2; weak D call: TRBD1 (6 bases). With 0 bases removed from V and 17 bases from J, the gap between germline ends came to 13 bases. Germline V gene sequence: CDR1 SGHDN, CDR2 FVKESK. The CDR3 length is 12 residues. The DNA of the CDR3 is TGTGCCAGCAGCCAAGAGCGAGGGGGAATATTTTTT. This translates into CASSQERGGIFF. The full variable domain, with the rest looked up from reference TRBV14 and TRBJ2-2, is EAGVTQFPSHSVIEKGQTVTLRCDPISGHDNLYWYRRVMGKEIKFLLHFVKESKQDESGMPNNRFLAERTGGTYSTLKVQPAELEDSGVYFCASSQERGGIFFGEGSRLTVL.

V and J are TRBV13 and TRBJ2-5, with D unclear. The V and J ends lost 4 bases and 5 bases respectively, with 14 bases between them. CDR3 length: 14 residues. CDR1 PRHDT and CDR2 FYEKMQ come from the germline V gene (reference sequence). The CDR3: CASSSRRVGETQYF. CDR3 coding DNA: TGTGCCAGCAGCTCACGTAGGGTTGGGGAGACCCAGTACTTC.

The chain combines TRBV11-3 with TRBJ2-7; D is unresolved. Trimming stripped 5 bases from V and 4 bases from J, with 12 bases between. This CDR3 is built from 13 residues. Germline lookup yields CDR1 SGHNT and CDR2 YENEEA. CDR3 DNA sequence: TGTGCCAGCAGCGTGGGGTTGGAGTACGAGCAGTACTTC. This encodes CASSVGLEYEQYF.

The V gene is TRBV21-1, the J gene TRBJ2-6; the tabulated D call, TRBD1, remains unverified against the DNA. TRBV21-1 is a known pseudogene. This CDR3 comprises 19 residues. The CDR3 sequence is CASSMIGGDRDSGANVLTF. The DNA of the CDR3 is TGTGCCAGCAGCATGATTGGGGGGGACAGGGACTCTGGGGCCAACGTCCTGACTTTC.

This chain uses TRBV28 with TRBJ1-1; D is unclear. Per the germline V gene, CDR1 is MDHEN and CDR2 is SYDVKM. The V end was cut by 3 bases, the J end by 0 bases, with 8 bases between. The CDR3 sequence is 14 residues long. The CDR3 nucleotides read TGTGCCAGCAGTTTTAGGGTACTGAACACTGAAGCTTTCTTT. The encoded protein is CASSFRVLNTEAFF.

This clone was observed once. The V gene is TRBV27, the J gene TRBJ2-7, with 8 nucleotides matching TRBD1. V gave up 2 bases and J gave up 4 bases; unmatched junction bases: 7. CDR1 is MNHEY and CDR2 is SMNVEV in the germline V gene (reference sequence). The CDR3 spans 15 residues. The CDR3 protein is CASSLGAGGYYEQYF. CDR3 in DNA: TGTGCCAGCAGTTTAGGGGCAGGGGGCTATTACGAGCAGTACTTC.

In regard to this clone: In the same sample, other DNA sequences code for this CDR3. The CDR3 spells CASSVGTDNYGYTF. The CDR3 DNA is TGTGCCAGCAGCGTCGGGACAGATAACTATGGCTACACCTTC. The chain employs TRBV9 and TRBJ1-2; 7 nucleotides agree with TRBD1. CDR3 length: 14 residues. The germline V gene encodes CDR1 SGDLS and CDR2 YYNGEE. V was pared by 2 bases and J by 1 base, with 2 bases of the junction left unmatched.